The clone carrying this T cell receptor beta chain appeared many times. The antigen is unknown. V gave up 5 bases and J gave up 6 bases, with 14 bases separating them. CDR3 length: 14 residues. Germline loops: CDR1 SGHTA, CDR2 FQGTGA. Each CDR3 protein gets one entry after TCRdb re-called the multiplex PCR reads with MiXCR. The sample consists of 200,000 to 250,000 distinct CDR3 sequences, roughly 30% of them appearing once. The record originates from a study of breast tumors, draining lymph nodes, adjacent tissues. Study outcomes and limitations: Tumor repertoires ranked between lymph nodes and nontumor tissue in diversity, with V and J gene preferences. Data only fit, rather than demonstrated, lymph node origin of most tumor T cells. Luminal-like breast cancer showed significantly greater tumor-nontumor repertoire similarity than basal-like breast cancer did. The data were judged consistent with most tumor T cells coming from lymph node and expanding in tumor.

Axillary draining lymph nodes of breast cancer patients supplied the node samples. Sequences were obtained from axillary lymph node tissue. The chain couples TRBV7-3 to TRBJ2-1; D possibly corresponds to TRBD1 (6 bases). This TCR came from a female donor with breast cancer. Some clones in this sample may be carry-over from other donors' samples. The chain's CDR3 is CASSPPDRPNEQFF. The CDR3 DNA follows: TGTGCCAGCAGCCCGCCCGACAGGCCCAATGAGCAGTTCTTC.